The rows below give T cell receptor beta chains drawn from one sample of a study of blood T cell repertoires in COVID-19. Clones were sequenced by immunoSEQ multiplex PCR, and TCRdb holds only the in-frame ones, with some missing. Among under 130,000 clones listed, about 88% were seen once. The specimen sequenced was peripheral blood. Receptors were obtained from a human donor in a cohort sampled during active COVID-19. CDR3s include the opening cysteine and the closing phenylalanine or tryptophan. D genes are given only for firm matches. Clone size appears in some rows only: once, few, many, or a class for an expanded clone.

>-|TRBV19|TRBJ1-2|-
CAGNPQGSNYGYTF
TGTGCCGGTAACCCCCAGGGATCGAACTATGGCTACACCTTC
>-|TRBV10-2|TRBJ2-2|once
CASSEGGNTGELFF
TGCGCCAGCAGTGAGGGCGGGAACACCGGGGAGCTGTTTTTT
>TRBD2|TRBV3-1/TRBV3-2|TRBJ2-7|-
CASRHGTSGSYEQYF
TGTGCCAGCAGACACGGGACTAGCGGGAGTTACGAGCAGTACTTC
>-|TRBV11-2|TRBJ2-2|-
CASSWEGQVTGELFF
TGTGCCAGCAGCTGGGAGGGACAGGTGACCGGGGAGCTGTTTTTT
>TRBD2|TRBV2|TRBJ2-7|-
CASSAGGLYEQYF
TGTGCCAGCAGTGCGGGGGGGTTATACGAGCAGTACTTC
>TRBD1|TRBV5-6|TRBJ1-1|-
CASREGTGHFEAFF
TGTGCCAGCAGAGAAGGGACAGGGCATTTTGAAGCTTTCTTT
>-|TRBV6-5|TRBJ1-6|-
CASRDKSSYNSPLHF
TGTGCCTCGAGGGATAAGAGCTCCTATAATTCACCCCTCCACTTT
>-|TRBV5-6|TRBJ1-6|-
CASSLDRYSPLHF
TGTGCCAGCAGCTTGGACAGGTATTCACCCCTCCACTTT
>-|TRBV7-3|TRBJ2-1|-
CASSFGGTYNEQFF
TGTGCCAGCAGCTTCGGGGGTACCTACAATGAGCAGTTCTTC
>-|TRBV15|TRBJ1-3|-
CATSRAGSGTGNTIYF
TGTGCCACCAGCAGAGCCGGGTCCGGGACTGGAAACACCATATATTTT
>-|TRBV2|TRBJ1-1|-
CASSDGWRGSEAFF
TGTGCCAGCAGTGATGGATGGCGCGGTTCTGAAGCTTTCTTT